What follows is one T cell receptor (beta chain) and its context. In the same sample, other DNA sequences code for this CDR3. Each replicate PCR on the sorted subsets used around 200 ng DNA (about 30,000 T cell genomes). Clones were read by immunoSEQ multiplex PCR, and TCRdb kept only the in-frame ones, dropping some. Of about 640,000 clones detected, about three quarters appear once; the ten largest clones hold approximately 1.8%. Division of CD4+ cells produced a CD45RA+ naive subset and a CD45RA-negative memory subset. The sample belongs to a study of shared clonotypes between healthy human individuals. The germline V and J ends were trimmed by 1 base and 0 bases, with 3 bases remaining between them. The CDR3 loop spans 14 amino acids. Looked up from germline, CDR1 is KGHSH and CDR2 is LQKENI.

The receptor's source is a woman aged 25 to 45 in good health. Sequenced sample: memory CD4+ T cells sorted from blood. As to subset: CD45RA-negative fraction. The V and J genes are TRBV18 and TRBJ1-4; no firm D call. CDR3 amino acids: CASSPQATNEKLFF. CDR3 DNA sequence: TGTGCCAGCTCACCACAGGCAACTAATGAAAAACTGTTTTTT.